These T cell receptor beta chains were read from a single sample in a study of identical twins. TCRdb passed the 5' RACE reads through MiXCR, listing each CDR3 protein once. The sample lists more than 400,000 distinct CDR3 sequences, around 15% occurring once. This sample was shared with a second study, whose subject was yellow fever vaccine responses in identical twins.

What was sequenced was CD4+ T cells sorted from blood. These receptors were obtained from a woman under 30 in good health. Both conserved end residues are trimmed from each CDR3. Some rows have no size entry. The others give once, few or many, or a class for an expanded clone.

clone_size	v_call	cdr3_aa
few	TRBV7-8	ASSLVRGDNQPQH
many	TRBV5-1	ASSPTSYAGELF
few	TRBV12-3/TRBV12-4	ASSPVGGRSPLH
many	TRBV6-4	ASSPGQGYNEQF
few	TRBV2	ASVIQGYNEQF
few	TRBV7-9	ASSQQDTLGEQF
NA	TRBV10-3	AISEPQGDEQY
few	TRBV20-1	SARVGGRQF
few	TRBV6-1	ASSEVRDQYEQY
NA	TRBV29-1	SVDPEGGPANVLT
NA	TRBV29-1	STRTSGSIYEQY
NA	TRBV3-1	ASSQDLATGGDTQY
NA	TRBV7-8	ASSLQGGLNTEAF
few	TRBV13	ASSKGNGRKNEQF
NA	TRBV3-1	ASSHPERGREQF
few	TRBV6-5	ASIWEYTNTGELF
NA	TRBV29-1	SVLGVDYGYT
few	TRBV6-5	ASSFSSSNTDTQY
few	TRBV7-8	ASSFPGGGRANEQF
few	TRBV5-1	ASTRGGAGSYNEQF
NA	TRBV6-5	ASSYFNGRGADEQF
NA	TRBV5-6	ASSIGTGLKTQY
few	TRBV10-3	AISEGQSTYEQY
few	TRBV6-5	ASSYTRGQGGAEQY
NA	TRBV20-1	SAAGPLRVNEQF
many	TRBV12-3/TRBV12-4	ASSLTVAGELF
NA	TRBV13	ASSPNPGTALTSGRKKVVQY
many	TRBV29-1	SVDRVGMNTEAF
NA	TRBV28	ASRLGTRNTEAF
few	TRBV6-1	ASSERGGNQPQH
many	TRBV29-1	SVLQGNTEAF
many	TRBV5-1	ASSLSLAVSYNEQF
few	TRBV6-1	AILDRANYGYT
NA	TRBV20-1	SARGPGSTDTQY
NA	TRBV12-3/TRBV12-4	ASSSPGVGETQY
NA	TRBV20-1	SAREGVGGGNEQF
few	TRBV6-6	ASGLAEETQY
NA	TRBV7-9	ASSLWDRVSYNEQF
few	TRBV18	ASSRVDSNNEQF
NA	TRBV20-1	SAKGQVSTYNEQF
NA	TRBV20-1	SASGDRPSYGYT
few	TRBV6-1	ASSDYGYT
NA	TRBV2	ASSENEKLF
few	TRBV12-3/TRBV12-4	ASSPDYRTDTQY
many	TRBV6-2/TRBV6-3	ASSRLDSYEQY
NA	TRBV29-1	SVGTAQNTEAF
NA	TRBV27	ASSSLGARMTSTDTQY
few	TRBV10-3	AIRGQGANTGELF
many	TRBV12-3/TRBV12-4	ASVGTGGLGNTIY
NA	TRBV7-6	ASSPTAAGELF
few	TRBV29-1	SVEGQGRTEAF
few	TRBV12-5	ASGPVGTGGYYEQY
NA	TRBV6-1	ASSENAGGLDEQF
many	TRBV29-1	SIAGQETQY